This TCR beta chain was recorded in a study of blood T cell repertoires in COVID-19. For the study at large: Acute and convalescent COVID-19 samples came from the United States, Italy and Spain. From T cells, B-cell-depleted T cells, or PBMCs came the material, which was cDNA or gDNA.

The germline CDR1 and CDR2 sequences are SQVTM and ANQGSEA. V was shortened by 5 bases and J by 0 bases, with 9 bases between the two germline ends. This CDR3 is 13 amino acids long. The authors' processing: Amplification of reference gene primers was used by the study to estimate nucleated cell counts. TCRdb keeps only in-frame clones here, not all; method: immunoSEQ multiplex PCR. The V and J calls and clone size are taken from that table; D and trimming were inferred from the DNA. The table includes about 670,000 clones, around 89% detected once. This rearrangement joins TRBV29-1 to TRBJ2-3, with unresolved D. The receptor comes from a woman aged 18 to 35 with acute or convalescent COVID-19. The source material was peripheral blood. The CDR3, as DNA: TGCAGCGTTTCAAGCCCAAGCACAGATACGCAGTATTTT. Translating it yields CSVSSPSTDTQYF.